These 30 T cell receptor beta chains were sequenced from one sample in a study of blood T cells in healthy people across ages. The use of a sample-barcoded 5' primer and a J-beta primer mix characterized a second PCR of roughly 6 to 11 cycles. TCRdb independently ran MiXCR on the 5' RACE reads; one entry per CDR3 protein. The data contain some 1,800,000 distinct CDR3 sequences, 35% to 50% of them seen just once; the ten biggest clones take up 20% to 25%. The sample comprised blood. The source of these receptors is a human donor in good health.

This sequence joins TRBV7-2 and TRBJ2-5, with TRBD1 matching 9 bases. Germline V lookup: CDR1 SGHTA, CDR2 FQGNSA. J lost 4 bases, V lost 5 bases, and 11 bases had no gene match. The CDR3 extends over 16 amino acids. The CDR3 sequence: CASSQQQGAEGETQYF. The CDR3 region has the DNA TGTGCCAGCAGCCAACAACAGGGGGCGGAGGGAGAGACCCAGTACTTC.

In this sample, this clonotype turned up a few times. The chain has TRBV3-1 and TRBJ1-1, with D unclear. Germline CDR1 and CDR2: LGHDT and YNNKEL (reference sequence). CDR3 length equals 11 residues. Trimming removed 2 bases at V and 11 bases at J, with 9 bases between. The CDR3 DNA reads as TGTGCCAGCAGCCAAAAAGGAGAGGCTTTCTTT. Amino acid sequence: CASSQKGEAFF.

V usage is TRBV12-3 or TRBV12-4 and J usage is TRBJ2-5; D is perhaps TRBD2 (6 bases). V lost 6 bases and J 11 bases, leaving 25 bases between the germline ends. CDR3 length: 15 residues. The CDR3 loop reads CASSPPSKKRREQYF. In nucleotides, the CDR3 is TGTGCCAGCAGCCCCCCTAGTAAAAAAAGACGGGAGCAGTACTTC.

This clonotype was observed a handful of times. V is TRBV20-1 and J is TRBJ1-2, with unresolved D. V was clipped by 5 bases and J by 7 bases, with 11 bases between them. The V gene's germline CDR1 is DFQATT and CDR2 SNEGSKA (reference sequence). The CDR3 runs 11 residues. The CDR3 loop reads CSAWRAGGYTF. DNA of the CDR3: TGCAGTGCTTGGCGCGCTGGTGGCTACACCTTC.

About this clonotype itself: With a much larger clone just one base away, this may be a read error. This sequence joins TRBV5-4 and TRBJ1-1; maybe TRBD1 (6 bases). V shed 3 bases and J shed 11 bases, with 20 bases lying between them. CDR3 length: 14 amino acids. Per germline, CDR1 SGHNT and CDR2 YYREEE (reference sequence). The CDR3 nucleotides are TGTGCCAGCAGCTGGGAGCAGGCCTTTAGGGGGGCTTTCTTT. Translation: CASSWEQAFRGAFF.

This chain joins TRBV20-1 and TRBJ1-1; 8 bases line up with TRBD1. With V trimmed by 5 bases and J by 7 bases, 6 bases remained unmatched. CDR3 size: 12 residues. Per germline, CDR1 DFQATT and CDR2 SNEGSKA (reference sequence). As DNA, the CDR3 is TGCAGTGCTGCCAGGGGGCTAAATGAAGCTTTCTTT. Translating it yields CSAARGLNEAFF.

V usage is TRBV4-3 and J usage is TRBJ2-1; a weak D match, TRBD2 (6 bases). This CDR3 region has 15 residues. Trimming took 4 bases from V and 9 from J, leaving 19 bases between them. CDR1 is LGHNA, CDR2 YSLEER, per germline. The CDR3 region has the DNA TGCGCCAGCAGCCCAGTACACGCGGGGCTCCGTGAGCAGTTCTTC. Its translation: CASSPVHAGLREQFF.

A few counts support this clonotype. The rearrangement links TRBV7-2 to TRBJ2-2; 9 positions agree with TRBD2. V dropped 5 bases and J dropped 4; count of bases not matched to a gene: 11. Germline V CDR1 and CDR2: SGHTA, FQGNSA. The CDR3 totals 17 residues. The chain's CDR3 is CASSKGPGLAPTGELFF. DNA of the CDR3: TGTGCCAGCAGCAAGGGCCCGGGACTAGCTCCCACCGGGGAGCTGTTTTTT.

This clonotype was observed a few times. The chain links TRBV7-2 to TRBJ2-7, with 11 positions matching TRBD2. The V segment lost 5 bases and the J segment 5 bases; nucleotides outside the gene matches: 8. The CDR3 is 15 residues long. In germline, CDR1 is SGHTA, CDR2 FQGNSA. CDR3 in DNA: TGTGCCAGCAGCCCTCGGACTAGCGGGCCTCACGAGCAGTACTTC. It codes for CASSPRTSGPHEQYF.

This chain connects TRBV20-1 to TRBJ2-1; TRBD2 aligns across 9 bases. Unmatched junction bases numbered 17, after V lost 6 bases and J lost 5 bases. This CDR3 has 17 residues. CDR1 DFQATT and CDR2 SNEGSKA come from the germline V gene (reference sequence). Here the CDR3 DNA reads TGCAGTGCCCTTAAGGTTAAAGCGGGGGGTAGCCACAATGAGCAGTTCTTC. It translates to CSALKVKAGGSHNEQFF.

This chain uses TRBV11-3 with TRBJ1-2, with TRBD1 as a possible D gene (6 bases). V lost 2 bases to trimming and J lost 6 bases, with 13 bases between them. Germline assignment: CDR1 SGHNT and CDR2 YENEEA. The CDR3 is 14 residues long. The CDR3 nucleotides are TGTGCCAGCAGCTTATTCAACAGGGCCAATGGCTACACCTTC. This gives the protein CASSLFNRANGYTF. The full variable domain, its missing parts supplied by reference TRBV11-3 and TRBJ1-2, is EAGVVQSPRYKIIEKKQPVAFWCNPISGHNTLYWYLQNLGQGPELLIRYENEEAVDDSQLPKDRFSAERLKGVDSTLKIQPAELGDSAVYLCASSLFNRANGYTFGSGTRLTVV.

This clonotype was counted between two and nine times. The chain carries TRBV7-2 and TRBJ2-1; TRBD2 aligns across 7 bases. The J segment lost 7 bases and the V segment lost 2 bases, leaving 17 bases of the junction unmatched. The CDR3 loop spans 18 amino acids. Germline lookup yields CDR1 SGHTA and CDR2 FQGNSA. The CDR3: CASSLYAALGGEENEQFF. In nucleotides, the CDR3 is TGTGCCAGCAGCTTATATGCCGCCCTGGGGGGGGAGGAGAATGAGCAGTTCTTC. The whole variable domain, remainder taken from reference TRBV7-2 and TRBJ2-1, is GAGVSQSPSNKVTEKGKDVELRCDPISGHTALYWYRQSLGQGLEFLIYFQGNSAPDKSGLPSDRFSAERTGGSVSTLTIQRTQQEDSAVYLCASSLYAALGGEENEQFFGPGTRLTVL.

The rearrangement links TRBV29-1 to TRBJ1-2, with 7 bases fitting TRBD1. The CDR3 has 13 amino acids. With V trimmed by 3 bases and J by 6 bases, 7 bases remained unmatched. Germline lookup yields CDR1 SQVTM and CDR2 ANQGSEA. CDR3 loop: CSVDDRVWDGYTF. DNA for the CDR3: TGCAGCGTTGACGACAGGGTTTGGGATGGCTACACCTTC.

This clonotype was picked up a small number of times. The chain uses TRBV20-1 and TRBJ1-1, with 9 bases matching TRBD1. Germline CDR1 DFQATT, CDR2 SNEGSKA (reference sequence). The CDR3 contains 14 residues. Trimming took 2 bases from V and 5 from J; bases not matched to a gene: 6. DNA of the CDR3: TGCAGTGCTAGACAACCGGGACAGGGAACTGAAGCTTTCTTT. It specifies CSARQPGQGTEAFF.

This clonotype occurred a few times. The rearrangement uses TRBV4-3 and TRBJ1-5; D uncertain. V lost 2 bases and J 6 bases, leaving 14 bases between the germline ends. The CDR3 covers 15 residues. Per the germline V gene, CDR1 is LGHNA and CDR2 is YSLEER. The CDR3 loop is CASSQSAGRGQPQHF. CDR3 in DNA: TGCGCCAGCAGCCAATCGGCGGGGAGAGGTCAGCCCCAGCATTTT.

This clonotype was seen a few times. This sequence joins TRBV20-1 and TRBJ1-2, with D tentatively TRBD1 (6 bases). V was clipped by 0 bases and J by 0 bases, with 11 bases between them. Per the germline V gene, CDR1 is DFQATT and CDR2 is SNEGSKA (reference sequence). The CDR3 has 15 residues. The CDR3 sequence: CSARDLGQTNYGYTF. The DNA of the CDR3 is TGCAGTGCTAGAGATCTGGGACAAACTAACTATGGCTACACCTTC.

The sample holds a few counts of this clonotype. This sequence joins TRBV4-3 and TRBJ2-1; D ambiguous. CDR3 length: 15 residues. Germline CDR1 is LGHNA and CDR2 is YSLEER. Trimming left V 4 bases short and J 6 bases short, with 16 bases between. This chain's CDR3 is CASSLGVRESNEQFF. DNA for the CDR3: TGCGCCAGCAGCCTTGGGGTAAGGGAATCCAATGAGCAGTTCTTC.

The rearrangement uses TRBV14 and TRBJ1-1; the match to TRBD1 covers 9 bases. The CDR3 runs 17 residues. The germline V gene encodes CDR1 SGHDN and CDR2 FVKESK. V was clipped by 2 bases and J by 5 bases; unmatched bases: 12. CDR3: CASSQRDRVYVGTEAFF. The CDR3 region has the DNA TGTGCCAGCAGCCAACGGGACAGGGTGTACGTAGGAACTGAAGCTTTCTTT. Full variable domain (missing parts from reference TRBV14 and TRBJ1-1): EAGVTQFPSHSVIEKGQTVTLRCDPISGHDNLYWYRRVMGKEIKFLLHFVKESKQDESGMPNNRFLAERTGGTYSTLKVQPAELEDSGVYFCASSQRDRVYVGTEAFFGQGTRLTVV.

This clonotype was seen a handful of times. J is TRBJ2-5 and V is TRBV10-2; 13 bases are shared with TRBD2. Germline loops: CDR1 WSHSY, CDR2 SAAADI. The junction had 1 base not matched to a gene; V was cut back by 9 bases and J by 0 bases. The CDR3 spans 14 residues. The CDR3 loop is CASGLAGDQETQYF. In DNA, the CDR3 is TGCGCCAGTGGACTAGCGGGGGACCAAGAGACCCAGTACTTC.

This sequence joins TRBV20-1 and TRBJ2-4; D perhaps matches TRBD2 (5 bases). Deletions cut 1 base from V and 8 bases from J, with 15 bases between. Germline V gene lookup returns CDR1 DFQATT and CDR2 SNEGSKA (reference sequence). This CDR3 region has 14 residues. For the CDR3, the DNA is TGCAGTGCTAGAGGCCTTACCGACGGGGACATTCAGTACTTC. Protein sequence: CSARGLTDGDIQYF.

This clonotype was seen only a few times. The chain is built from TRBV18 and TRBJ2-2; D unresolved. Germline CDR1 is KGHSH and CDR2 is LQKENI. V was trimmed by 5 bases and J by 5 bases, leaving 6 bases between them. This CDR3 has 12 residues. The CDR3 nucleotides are TGTGCCAGCTCAATGGGGACCGGGGAGCTGTTTTTT. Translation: CASSMGTGELFF.

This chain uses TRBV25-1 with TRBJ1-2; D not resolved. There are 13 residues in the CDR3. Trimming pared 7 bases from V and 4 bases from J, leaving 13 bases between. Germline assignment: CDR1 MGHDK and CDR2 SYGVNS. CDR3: CASIVGLFYGYTF. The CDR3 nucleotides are TGTGCCAGCATCGTTGGGCTTTTCTATGGCTACACCTTC.

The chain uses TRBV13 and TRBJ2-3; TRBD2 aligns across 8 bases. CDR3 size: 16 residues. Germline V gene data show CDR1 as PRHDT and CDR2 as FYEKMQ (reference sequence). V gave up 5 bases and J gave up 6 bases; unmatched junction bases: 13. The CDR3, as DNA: TGTGCCAGCAGCACACCAGCGGGGGTCTCCTCGGATACGCAGTATTTT. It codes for CASSTPAGVSSDTQYF.

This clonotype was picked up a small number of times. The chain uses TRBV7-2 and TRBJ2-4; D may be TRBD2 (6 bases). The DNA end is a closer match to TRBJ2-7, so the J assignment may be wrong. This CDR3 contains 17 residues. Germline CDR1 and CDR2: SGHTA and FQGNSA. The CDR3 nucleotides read TGTGCCAGCAGCTTAGTAGGAGGGACGGGATCTGGATACGAGCAGTACTTC. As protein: CASSLVGGTGSGYEQYF.

Written as DNA, the CDR3 is TGCAGCGTTGAAGATCGGTGGACAGGGGGCTCGGATGGCTACACCTTC. Encoded protein: CSVEDRWTGGSDGYTF. The rearrangement links TRBV29-1 to TRBJ1-2; the match to TRBD1 covers 11 bases. Germline-derived CDR1 and CDR2 are SQVTM and ANQGSEA. The V gene end was trimmed by 0 bases and the J gene end by 6 bases; junction bases not matched to a gene: 9. This CDR3 comprises 16 residues.

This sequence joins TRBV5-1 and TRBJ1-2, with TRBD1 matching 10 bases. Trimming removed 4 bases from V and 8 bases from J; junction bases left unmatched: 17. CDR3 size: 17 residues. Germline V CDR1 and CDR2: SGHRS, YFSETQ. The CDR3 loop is CASSLPLGQGQAGGYTF. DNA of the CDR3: TGCGCCAGCAGCCTCCCTCTGGGACAGGGGCAAGCTGGGGGCTACACCTTC.

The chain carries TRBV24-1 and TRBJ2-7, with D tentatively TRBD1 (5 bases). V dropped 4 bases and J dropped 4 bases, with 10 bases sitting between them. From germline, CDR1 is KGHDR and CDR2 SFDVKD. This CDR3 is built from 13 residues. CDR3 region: CATSDTTVYEQYF. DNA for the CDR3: TGTGCCACCAGTGACACGACAGTTTACGAGCAGTACTTC.

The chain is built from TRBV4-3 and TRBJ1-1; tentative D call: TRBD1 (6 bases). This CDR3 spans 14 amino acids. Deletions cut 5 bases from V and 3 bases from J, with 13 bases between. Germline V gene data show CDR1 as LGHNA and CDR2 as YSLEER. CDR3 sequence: CASSTYRADTEAFF. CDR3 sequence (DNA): TGCGCCAGCAGCACTTACAGGGCGGACACTGAAGCTTTCTTT.

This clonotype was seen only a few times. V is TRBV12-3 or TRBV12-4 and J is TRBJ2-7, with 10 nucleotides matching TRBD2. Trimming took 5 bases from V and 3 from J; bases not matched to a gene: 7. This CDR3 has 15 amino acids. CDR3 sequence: CASSTGAGGVYEQYF. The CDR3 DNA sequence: TGTGCCAGCAGTACGGGAGCGGGGGGGGTCTACGAGCAGTACTTC.

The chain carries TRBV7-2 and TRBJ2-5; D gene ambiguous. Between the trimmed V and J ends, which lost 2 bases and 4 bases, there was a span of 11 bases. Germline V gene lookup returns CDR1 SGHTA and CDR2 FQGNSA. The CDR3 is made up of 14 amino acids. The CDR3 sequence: CASSLSRLGETQYF. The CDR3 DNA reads TGTGCCAGCAGCTTAAGTCGGTTGGGAGAGACCCAGTACTTC.